The rows below give T cell receptor beta chains drawn from one sample of a study of early T cells in non-severe SARS-CoV-2 infection. TCRdb re-derived calls from the 5' RACE reads in MiXCR, one entry per CDR3 protein. The sample records roughly 72,000 distinct CDR3 sequences, approximately 13% being singletons. Here the sequenced sample was whole blood, taken at baseline. These receptors came from an adult who was a healthcare worker with PCR-confirmed SARS-CoV-2 infection or an uninfected control (not recorded which). Each CDR3 is given with its conserved first and last residue. Fields, in order: CDR3 protein, CDR3 DNA, V gene, J gene, clone size, D gene. The D gene is left open where the match is weak. Part of the rows lack a size; the others show once, few, many or a class for expanded clones.

CDR3 protein: CASSFSYTDTQYF
CDR3 DNA: TGTGCCAGCAGCTTCAGCTACACAGATACGCAGTATTTT
V gene: TRBV5-5
J gene: TRBJ2-3
clone size: .
D gene: .

CDR3 protein: CASSYPPGGPSYNEQFF
CDR3 DNA: TGTGCCAGCAGTTACCCCCCCGGGGGGCCCTCCTACAATGAGCAGTTCTTC
V gene: TRBV6-2/TRBV6-3
J gene: TRBJ2-1
clone size: .
D gene: .

CDR3 protein: CASSFGRVDGYTF
CDR3 DNA: TGTGCCAGCAGTTTTGGCAGGGTGGATGGCTACACCTTC
V gene: TRBV28
J gene: TRBJ1-2
clone size: many
D gene: .

CDR3 protein: CATKLRGMNTEAFF
CDR3 DNA: TGTGCCACCAAGCTCAGGGGCATGAACACTGAAGCTTTCTTT
V gene: TRBV6-1
J gene: TRBJ1-1
clone size: few
D gene: .

CDR3 protein: CASSQEGPSSYNSPLHF
CDR3 DNA: TGCGCCAGCAGCCAAGAAGGCCCTAGCTCCTATAATTCACCCCTCCACTTT
V gene: TRBV4-1
J gene: TRBJ1-6
clone size: few
D gene: .

CDR3 protein: CASSQDPREKLFF
CDR3 DNA: TGTGCCAGCAGCCAAGATCCCCGCGAAAAACTGTTTTTT
V gene: TRBV14
J gene: TRBJ1-4
clone size: few
D gene: .

CDR3 protein: CASSPSYEQYF
CDR3 DNA: TGTGCCAGCAGCCCTTCCTACGAGCAGTACTTC
V gene: TRBV7-2
J gene: TRBJ2-7
clone size: many
D gene: .

CDR3 protein: CASSSVRGSKAEAFF
CDR3 DNA: TGCGCCAGCAGTTCGGTCAGGGGAAGTAAGGCTGAAGCTTTCTTT
V gene: TRBV4-3
J gene: TRBJ1-1
clone size: few
D gene: .

CDR3 protein: CASSPGRNQPQHF
CDR3 DNA: TGTGCCAGCTCACCGGGACGCAATCAGCCCCAGCATTTT
V gene: TRBV18
J gene: TRBJ1-5
clone size: .
D gene: .

CDR3 protein: CSASGVYGYTF
CDR3 DNA: TGCAGTGCTAGCGGCGTCTATGGCTACACCTTC
V gene: TRBV20-1
J gene: TRBJ1-2
clone size: .
D gene: .

CDR3 protein: CASSVYHRVSGTGELFF
CDR3 DNA: TGTGCCAGCAGCGTCTATCACCGGGTCTCGGGCACCGGGGAGCTGTTTTTT
V gene: TRBV5-4
J gene: TRBJ2-2
clone size: few
D gene: .

CDR3 protein: CASSLSQPERGAIGQPQHF
CDR3 DNA: TGTGCCAGCAGCCTAAGCCAACCCGAAAGGGGGGCCATAGGTCAGCCCCAGCATTTT
V gene: TRBV7-2
J gene: TRBJ1-5
clone size: few
D gene: .

CDR3 protein: CASRGQGNEQFF
CDR3 DNA: TGCGCCAGCAGAGGACAGGGGAATGAGCAGTTCTTC
V gene: TRBV10-2
J gene: TRBJ2-1
clone size: few
D gene: TRBD1

CDR3 protein: CASSWVAGSSYNEQFF
CDR3 DNA: TGCGCCAGCAGCTGGGTAGCGGGGAGCTCCTACAATGAGCAGTTCTTC
V gene: TRBV5-1
J gene: TRBJ2-1
clone size: few
D gene: TRBD2

CDR3 protein: CASSPTTGGHEQYF
CDR3 DNA: TGTGCCAGTAGCCCGACCACAGGGGGCCACGAGCAGTACTTC
V gene: TRBV19
J gene: TRBJ2-7
clone size: .
D gene: TRBD1

CDR3 protein: CASSPGLENEQFF
CDR3 DNA: TGTGCCAGCTCACCAGGACTGGAGAATGAGCAGTTCTTC
V gene: TRBV18
J gene: TRBJ2-1
clone size: .
D gene: .

CDR3 protein: CASSLRTSYSGNTIYF
CDR3 DNA: TGTGCCAGCAGCTTGAGGACTTCCTACTCTGGAAACACCATATATTTT
V gene: TRBV11-2
J gene: TRBJ1-3
clone size: .
D gene: .

CDR3 protein: CASSGWGDTQYF
CDR3 DNA: TGTGCCAGCAGCGGATGGGGTGATACGCAGTATTTT
V gene: TRBV11-2
J gene: TRBJ2-3
clone size: few
D gene: .

CDR3 protein: CASSWDRVNEQFF
CDR3 DNA: TGTGCCAGCAGCTGGGACAGGGTAAATGAGCAGTTCTTC
V gene: TRBV5-5
J gene: TRBJ2-1
clone size: .
D gene: TRBD1

CDR3 protein: CASSSRQGNYEQYF
CDR3 DNA: TGCGCCAGCAGCAGTAGACAGGGAAACTACGAGCAGTACTTC
V gene: TRBV5-1
J gene: TRBJ2-7
clone size: .
D gene: TRBD1

CDR3 protein: CASSESKGTGNTEAFF
CDR3 DNA: TGCGCCAGCAGTGAGTCGAAGGGGACAGGAAACACTGAAGCTTTCTTT
V gene: TRBV10-2
J gene: TRBJ1-1
clone size: few
D gene: TRBD1

CDR3 protein: CAISEFYTGELFF
CDR3 DNA: TGTGCCATCAGTGAGTTCTACACCGGGGAGCTGTTTTTT
V gene: TRBV10-3
J gene: TRBJ2-2
clone size: many
D gene: .

CDR3 protein: CASSLVRRLAGGTQYF
CDR3 DNA: TGCGCCAGCAGCTTGGTACGACGGCTAGCAGGTGGTACGCAGTATTTT
V gene: TRBV5-1
J gene: TRBJ2-3
clone size: few
D gene: .

CDR3 protein: CASSEATGELFF
CDR3 DNA: TGTGCCAGCAGCGAGGCGACCGGGGAGCTGTTTTTT
V gene: TRBV3-1
J gene: TRBJ2-2
clone size: many
D gene: .

CDR3 protein: CASRKDRGGVKAFF
CDR3 DNA: TGTGCCAGCAGAAAGGACAGGGGCGGTGTGAAAGCTTTCTTT
V gene: TRBV27
J gene: TRBJ1-1
clone size: .
D gene: TRBD1

CDR3 protein: CASSREGLYEQYF
CDR3 DNA: TGCGCCAGCAGCCGGGAGGGCCTCTACGAGCAGTACTTC
V gene: TRBV5-1
J gene: TRBJ2-7
clone size: .
D gene: TRBD2

CDR3 protein: CASSREKDRGYGTDTQYF
CDR3 DNA: TGTGCCAGCAGCCGTGAAAAGGACCGCGGTTATGGCACAGATACGCAGTATTTT
V gene: TRBV6-1
J gene: TRBJ2-3
clone size: .
D gene: .